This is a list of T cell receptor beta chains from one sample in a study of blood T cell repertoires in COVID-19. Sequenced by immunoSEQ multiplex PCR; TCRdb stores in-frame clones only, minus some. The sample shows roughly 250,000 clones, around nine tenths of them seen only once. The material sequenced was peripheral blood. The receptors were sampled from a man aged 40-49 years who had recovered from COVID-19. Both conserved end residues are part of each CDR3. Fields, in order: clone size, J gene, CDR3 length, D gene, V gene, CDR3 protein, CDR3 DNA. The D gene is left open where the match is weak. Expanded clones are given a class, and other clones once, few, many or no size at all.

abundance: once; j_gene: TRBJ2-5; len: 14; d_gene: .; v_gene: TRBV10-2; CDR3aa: CASGLGGREETQYF; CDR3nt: TGCGCCAGCGGTTTGGGGGGGCGGGAGGAGACCCAGTACTTC
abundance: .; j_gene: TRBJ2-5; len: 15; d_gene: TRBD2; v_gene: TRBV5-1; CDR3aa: CASGRSGRAGETQYF; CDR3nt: TGCGCCAGCGGCCGTAGCGGGAGGGCCGGGGAGACCCAGTACTTC
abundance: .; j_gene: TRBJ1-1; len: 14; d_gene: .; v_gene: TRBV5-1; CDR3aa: CASSLQVLNTEAFF; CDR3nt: TGCGCCAGCAGCTTACAGGTTCTGAACACTGAAGCTTTCTTT
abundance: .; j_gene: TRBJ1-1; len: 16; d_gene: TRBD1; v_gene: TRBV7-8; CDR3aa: CASSPWTGRVNTEAFF; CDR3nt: TGTGCCAGCAGCCCCTGGACAGGGAGGGTGAACACTGAAGCTTTCTTT
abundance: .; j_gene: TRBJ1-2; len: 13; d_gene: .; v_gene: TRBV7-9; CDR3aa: CASSPDSIYGYTF; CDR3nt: TGTGCCAGCAGCCCCGACAGTATCTATGGCTACACCTTC
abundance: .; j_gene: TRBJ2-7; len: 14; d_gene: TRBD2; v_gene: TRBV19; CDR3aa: CASSSRGLGYEQYF; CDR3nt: TGTGCCAGTAGTTCCCGGGGACTAGGTTACGAGCAGTACTTC
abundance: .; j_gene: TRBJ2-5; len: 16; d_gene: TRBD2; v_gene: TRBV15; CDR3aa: CATSPVGLAGVETQYF; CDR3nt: TGTGCCACCAGCCCGGTGGGCTTAGCGGGAGTAGAGACCCAGTACTTC
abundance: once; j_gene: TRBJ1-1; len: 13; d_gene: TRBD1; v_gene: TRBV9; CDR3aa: CASSETGGTEAFF; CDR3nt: TGTGCCAGCAGCGAGACAGGGGGCACTGAAGCTTTCTTT
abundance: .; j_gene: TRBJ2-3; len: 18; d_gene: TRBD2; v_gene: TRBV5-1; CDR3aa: CASSLETLAGGPTDTQYF; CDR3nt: TGCGCCAGCAGCCTGGAGACCTTAGCGGGAGGGCCGACAGATACGCAGTATTTT
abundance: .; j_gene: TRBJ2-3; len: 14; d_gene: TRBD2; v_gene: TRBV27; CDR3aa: CASRRLASTDTQYF; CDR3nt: TGTGCCAGCAGACGACTAGCCAGCACAGATACGCAGTATTTT
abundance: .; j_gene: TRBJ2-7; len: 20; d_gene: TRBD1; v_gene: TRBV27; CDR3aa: CASSLRVRSVGTGSPYEQYF; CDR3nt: TGTGCCAGCAGTTTGAGAGTGAGATCCGTGGGGACAGGGAGTCCTTACGAGCAGTACTTC
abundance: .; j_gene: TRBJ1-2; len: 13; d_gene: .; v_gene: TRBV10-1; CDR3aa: CASSASDRYGYTF; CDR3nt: TGCGCCAGCAGTGCATCGGACAGATATGGCTACACCTTC
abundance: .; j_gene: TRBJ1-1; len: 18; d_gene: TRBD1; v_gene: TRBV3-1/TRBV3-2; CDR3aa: CASSRAPKTGTTNTEAFF; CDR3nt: TGTGCCAGCAGCCGTGCACCGAAGACAGGGACCACGAACACTGAAGCTTTCTTT
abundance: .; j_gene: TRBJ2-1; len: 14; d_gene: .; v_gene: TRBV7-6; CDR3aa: CASSLRTVANEQFF; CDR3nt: TGTGCCAGCAGCTTAAGGACAGTTGCCAATGAGCAGTTCTTC
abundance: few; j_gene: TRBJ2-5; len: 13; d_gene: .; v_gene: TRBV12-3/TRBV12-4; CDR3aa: CASSLYLSETQYF; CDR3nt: TGTGCCAGCAGTTTGTACTTATCAGAGACCCAGTACTTC
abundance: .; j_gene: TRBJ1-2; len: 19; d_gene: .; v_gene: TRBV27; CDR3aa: CASSPTQGVGQRANYGYTF; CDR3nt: TGTGCCAGCAGTCCGACCCAAGGAGTGGGCCAGAGGGCTAACTATGGCTACACCTTC
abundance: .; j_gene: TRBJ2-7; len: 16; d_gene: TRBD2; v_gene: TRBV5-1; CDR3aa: CASSLARVGGSHEQYF; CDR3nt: TGCGCCAGCAGCTTGGCCAGGGTCGGCGGGAGCCACGAGCAGTACTTC
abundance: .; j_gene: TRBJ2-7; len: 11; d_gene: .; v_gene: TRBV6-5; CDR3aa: CASTQGAQQYF; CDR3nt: TGTGCCAGCACCCAAGGGGCTCAGCAGTACTTC
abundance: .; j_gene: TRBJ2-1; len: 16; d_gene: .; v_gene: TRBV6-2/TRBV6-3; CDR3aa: CASSISFGGSYNEQFF; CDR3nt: TGTGCCAGCAGCATTTCTTTTGGAGGCTCCTACAATGAGCAGTTCTTC
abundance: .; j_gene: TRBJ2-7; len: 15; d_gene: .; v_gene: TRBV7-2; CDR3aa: CASSPGRGLPYEQYF; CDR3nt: TGTGCCAGCAGTCCGGGGCGGGGGCTACCCTACGAGCAGTACTTC
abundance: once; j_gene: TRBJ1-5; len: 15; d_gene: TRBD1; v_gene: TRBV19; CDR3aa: CASSIDRRGNQPQHF; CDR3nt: TGTGCCAGTAGTATAGATCGCAGGGGGAATCAGCCCCAGCATTTT
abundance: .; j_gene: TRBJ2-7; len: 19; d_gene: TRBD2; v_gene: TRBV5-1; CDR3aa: CASSLSGPNGGRISYEQYF; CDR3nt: TGCGCCAGCAGCTTGTCAGGGCCTAACGGGGGGAGGATCTCCTACGAGCAGTACTTC
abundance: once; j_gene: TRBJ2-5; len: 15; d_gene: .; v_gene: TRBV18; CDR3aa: CASSPPEGRQETQYF; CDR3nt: TGTGCCAGCTCACCACCGGAGGGCCGTCAAGAGACCCAGTACTTC
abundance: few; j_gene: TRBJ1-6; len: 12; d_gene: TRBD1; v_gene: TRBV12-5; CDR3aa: CATRQGSAPLHF; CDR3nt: TGTGCTACTCGACAGGGGAGTGCACCCCTCCACTTT
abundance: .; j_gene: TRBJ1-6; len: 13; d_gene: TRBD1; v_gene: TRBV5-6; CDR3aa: CASSLDRGAPLHF; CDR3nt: TGTGCCAGCAGCTTGGACAGGGGTGCACCCCTCCACTTT
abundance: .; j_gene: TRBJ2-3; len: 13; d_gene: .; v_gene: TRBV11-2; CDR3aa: CASSRGFTDTQYF; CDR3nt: TGTGCCAGCAGCCGCGGATTTACAGATACGCAGTATTTT
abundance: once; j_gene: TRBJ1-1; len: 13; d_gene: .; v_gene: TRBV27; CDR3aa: CASSPQGPTEAFF; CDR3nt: TGTGCCAGCAGCCCTCAGGGGCCCACTGAAGCTTTCTTT
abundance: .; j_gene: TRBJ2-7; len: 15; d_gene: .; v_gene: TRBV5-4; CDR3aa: CASSTAGRTGNEQYF; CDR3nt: TGTGCCAGCAGCACCGCCGGGAGGACAGGGAACGAGCAGTACTTC
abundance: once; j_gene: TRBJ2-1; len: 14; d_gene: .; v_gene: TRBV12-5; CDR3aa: CASGLVNKYNEQFF; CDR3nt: TGTGCTAGTGGTTTGGTAAACAAGTACAATGAGCAGTTCTTC
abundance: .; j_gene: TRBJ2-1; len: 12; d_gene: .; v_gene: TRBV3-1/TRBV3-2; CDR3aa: CASSLTGDEQFF; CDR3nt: TGTGCCAGCAGCTTAACAGGTGATGAGCAGTTCTTC
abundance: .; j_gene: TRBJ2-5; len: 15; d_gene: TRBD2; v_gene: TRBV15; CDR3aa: CATSNRGGPGETQYF; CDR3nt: TGTGCCACCAGCAATCGCGGGGGGCCGGGAGAGACCCAGTACTTC
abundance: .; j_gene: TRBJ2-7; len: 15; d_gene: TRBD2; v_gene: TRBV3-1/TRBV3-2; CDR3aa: CASSPLSGRSYEQYF; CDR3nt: TGTGCCAGCAGCCCATTGAGCGGGAGGTCCTACGAGCAGTACTTC
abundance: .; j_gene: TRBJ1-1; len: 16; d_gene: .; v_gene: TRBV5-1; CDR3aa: CASSSTWSGQNTEAFF; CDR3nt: TGCGCCAGCAGCTCGACCTGGTCAGGCCAAAACACTGAAGCTTTCTTT
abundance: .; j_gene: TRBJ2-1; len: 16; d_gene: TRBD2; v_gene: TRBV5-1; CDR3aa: CASSLGSGSSYNEQFF; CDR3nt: TGCGCCAGCAGCTTGGGTAGCGGGAGTTCCTACAATGAGCAGTTCTTC
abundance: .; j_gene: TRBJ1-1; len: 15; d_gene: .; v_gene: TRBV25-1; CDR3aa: CASRVGGQWATEAFF; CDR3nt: TGTGCCAGCAGAGTTGGAGGGCAGTGGGCCACTGAAGCTTTCTTT
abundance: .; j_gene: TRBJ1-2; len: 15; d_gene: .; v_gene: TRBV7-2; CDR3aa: CASSRTSGEGYGYTF; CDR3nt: TGTGCCAGCAGCAGGACCTCAGGGGAAGGCTATGGCTACACCTTC
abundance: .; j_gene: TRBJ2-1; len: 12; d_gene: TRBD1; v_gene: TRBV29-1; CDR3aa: CSSRDRGYEQFF; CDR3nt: TGCAGCTCCCGAGACAGGGGGTATGAGCAGTTCTTC
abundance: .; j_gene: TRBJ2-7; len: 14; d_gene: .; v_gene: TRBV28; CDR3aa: CASSSPMGAGEQYF; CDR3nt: TGTGCCAGCAGTTCCCCTATGGGGGCGGGCGAGCAGTACTTC
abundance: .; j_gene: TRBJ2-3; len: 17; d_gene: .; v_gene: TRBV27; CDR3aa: CASSPRDTLVGTDTQYF; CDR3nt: TGTGCCAGCAGTCCAAGAGATACCCTGGTGGGCACAGATACGCAGTATTTT
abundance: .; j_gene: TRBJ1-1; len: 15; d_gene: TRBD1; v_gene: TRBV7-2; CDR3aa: CASRGTGGRNTEAFF; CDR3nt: TGTGCCAGCAGAGGTACAGGGGGGAGGAACACTGAAGCTTTCTTT
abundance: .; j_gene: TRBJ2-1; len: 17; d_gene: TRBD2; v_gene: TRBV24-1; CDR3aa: CATSDNTGTSGGNEQFF; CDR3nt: TGTGCCACCAGTGATAACACCGGGACTAGCGGGGGTAATGAGCAGTTCTTC
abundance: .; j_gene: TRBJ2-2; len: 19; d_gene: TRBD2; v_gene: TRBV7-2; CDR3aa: CASSLAPTSGRGNTGELFF; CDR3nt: TGTGCCAGCAGCTTAGCGCCCACTAGCGGGAGAGGGAACACCGGGGAGCTGTTTTTT
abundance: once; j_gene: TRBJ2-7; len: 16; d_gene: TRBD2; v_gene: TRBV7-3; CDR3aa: CASSCHTLAESDEQYF; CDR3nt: TGTGCCAGCAGCTGCCACACACTAGCGGAATCAGACGAGCAGTACTTC
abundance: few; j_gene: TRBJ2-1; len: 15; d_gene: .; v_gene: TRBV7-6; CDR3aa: CASSQDGDSYNEQFF; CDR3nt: TGTGCCAGCAGCCAAGACGGAGACTCCTACAATGAGCAGTTCTTC
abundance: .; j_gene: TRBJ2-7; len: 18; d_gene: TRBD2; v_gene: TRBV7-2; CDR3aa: CASSGGSSGPREVYEQYF; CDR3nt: TGTGCCAGCAGCGGAGGGTCTAGCGGGCCAAGGGAGGTCTACGAGCAGTACTTC
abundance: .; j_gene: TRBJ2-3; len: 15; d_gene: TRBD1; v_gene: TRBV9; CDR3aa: CASSVGGTGLDTQYF; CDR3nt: TGTGCCAGCAGCGTAGGGGGGACAGGTTTAGATACGCAGTATTTT
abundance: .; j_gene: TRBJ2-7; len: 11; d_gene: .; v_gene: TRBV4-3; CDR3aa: CASSQGREQYF; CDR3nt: TGCGCCAGCAGCCAGGGGCGAGAGCAGTACTTC
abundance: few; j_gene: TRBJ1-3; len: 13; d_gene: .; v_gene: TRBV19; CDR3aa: CATAQVSGNTIYF; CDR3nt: TGTGCCACTGCGCAGGTTTCTGGAAACACCATATATTTT
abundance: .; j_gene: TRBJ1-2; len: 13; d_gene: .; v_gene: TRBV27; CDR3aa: CASSSDINYGYTF; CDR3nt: TGTGCCAGCAGTTCCGACATAAACTATGGCTACACCTTC
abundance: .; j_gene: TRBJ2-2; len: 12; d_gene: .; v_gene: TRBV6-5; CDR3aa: CASSPRIGELFF; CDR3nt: TGTGCCAGCAGCCCCAGAATCGGGGAGCTGTTTTTT
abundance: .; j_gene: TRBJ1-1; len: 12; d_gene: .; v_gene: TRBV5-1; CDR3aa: CASSLGQTEAFF; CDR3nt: TGCGCCAGCAGCTTGGGACAAACTGAAGCTTTCTTT
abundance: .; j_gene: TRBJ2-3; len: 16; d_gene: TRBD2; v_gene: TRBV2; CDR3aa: CASRLERGGAADTQYF; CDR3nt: TGTGCCAGCAGACTTGAGCGGGGTGGGGCCGCAGATACGCAGTATTTT
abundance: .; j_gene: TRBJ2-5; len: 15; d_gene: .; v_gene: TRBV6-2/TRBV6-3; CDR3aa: CASSSLAQGQETQYF; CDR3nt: TGTGCCAGCAGTTCTCTAGCACAGGGACAAGAGACCCAGTACTTC
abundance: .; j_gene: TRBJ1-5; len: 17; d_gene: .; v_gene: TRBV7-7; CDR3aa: CASSRNHEAGSNQPQHF; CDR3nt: TGTGCCAGCAGCCGCAATCATGAGGCTGGGAGCAATCAGCCCCAGCATTTT
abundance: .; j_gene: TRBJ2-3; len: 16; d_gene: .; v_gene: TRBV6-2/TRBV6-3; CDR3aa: CASSYKTGDPTDTQYF; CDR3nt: TGTGCCAGCAGTTACAAGACGGGGGACCCCACAGATACGCAGTATTTT
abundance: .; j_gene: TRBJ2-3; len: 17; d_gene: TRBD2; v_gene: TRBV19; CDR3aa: CASTPGLAGGRGDTQYF; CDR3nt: TGTGCCAGTACACCGGGACTAGCGGGGGGGCGTGGAGATACGCAGTATTTT
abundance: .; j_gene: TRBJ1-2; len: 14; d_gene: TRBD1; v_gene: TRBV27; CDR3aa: CASSQGQGAYGYTF; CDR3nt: TGTGCCAGCAGCCAAGGACAGGGGGCTTATGGCTACACCTTC
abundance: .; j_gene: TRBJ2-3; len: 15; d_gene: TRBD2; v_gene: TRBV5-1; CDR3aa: CASSPGTRLRNTQYF; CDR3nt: TGCGCCAGCAGCCCAGGGACTAGATTAAGGAATACGCAGTATTTT
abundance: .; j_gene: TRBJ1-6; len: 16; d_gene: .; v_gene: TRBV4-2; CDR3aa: CASSQAHGGAASPLHF; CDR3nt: TGTGCCAGCAGCCAAGCACACGGGGGGGCTGCTTCACCCCTCCACTTT